These T cell receptor beta chains were read from a single sample in a study of CD8+ T cells in alopecia areata. Data came from immunoSEQ multiplex PCR; TCRdb stores just in-frame clones and leaves some out. The sample holds roughly 250,000 clones, under 70% seen once. This specimen was CD4+ T cells sorted from blood, taken at week 0. All receptors come from a human donor with alopecia areata. The CDR3 runs from the conserved cysteine through the conserved F or W. Each record gives: J gene, clone size, D gene, V gene, CDR3 DNA, CDR3 protein. The D gene is left open where the match is weak. Part of the rows lack a size; the others show once, few, many or a class for expanded clones.

TRBJ2-1,few,-,TRBV29-1,TGCAGCGTTGAAGATCTCATGAGCTCCTACAATGAGCAGTTCTTC,CSVEDLMSSYNEQFF
TRBJ2-1,-,-,TRBV2,TGTGCCAGCACTGCAACCGACAGACACAATGAGCAGTTCTTC,CASTATDRHNEQFF
TRBJ2-7,-,TRBD2,TRBV4-3,TGCGCCAGCAGCCTCGGACTAGCGAAGCTCTACGAGCAGTACTTC,CASSLGLAKLYEQYF
TRBJ1-2,-,-,TRBV30,TGTGCCTGGAGTGTTGGAGCTAACTATGGCTACACCTTC,CAWSVGANYGYTF
TRBJ2-7,-,TRBD2,TRBV5-1,TGCGCCAGCAGCTTACTAGCGGGGGGCTACGAGCAGTACTTC,CASSLLAGGYEQYF
TRBJ2-1,-,-,TRBV29-1,TGCAGCGGTATAACAGGGAATGAGCAGTTCTTC,CSGITGNEQFF
TRBJ2-7,-,-,TRBV5-1,TGCGCCAGCAGCTTGGGCAGAGGCGAGCAGTACTTC,CASSLGRGEQYF
TRBJ2-7,-,TRBD2,TRBV4-1,TGCGCCAGCAGCCTGGGGCTAGCGGGAGCCGGAGGTGAGCAGTACTTC,CASSLGLAGAGGEQYF
TRBJ2-7,-,-,TRBV7-2,TGTGCCAGCAGCTTAAGGCCTCCATACGTACCCTCCTACGAGCAGTACTTC,CASSLRPPYVPSYEQYF
TRBJ1-5,-,TRBD1,TRBV4-1,TGCGCCAGCAGCACCCCAGGGGGCGATCAGCCCCAGCATTTT,CASSTPGGDQPQHF
TRBJ1-2,-,-,TRBV7-8,TGTGCCAGCAGCTTGGGCCGAACACCGACCGACTATGGCTACACCTTC,CASSLGRTPTDYGYTF
TRBJ2-7,once,-,TRBV6-5,TGTGCCAGCAGTTCCGCCGAGGACAGACTAAGCTTC,CASSSAEDRLSF
TRBJ2-5,once,-,TRBV5-1,TGCGCCAGCAGCTTGGGACTGACACTGGAAGAGACCCAGTACTTC,CASSLGLTLEETQYF
TRBJ1-1,few,TRBD1,TRBV18,TGTGCCAGCTCACCACCGGGGACAGGGGGCACTGAAGCTTTCTTT,CASSPPGTGGTEAFF
TRBJ1-2,-,TRBD1,TRBV9,TGTGCCAGCAGCGCCGGGGACAGAGCTAACTATGGCTACACCTTC,CASSAGDRANYGYTF
TRBJ1-1,-,-,TRBV30,TGTGCCTGGAGGCCACAGCTGAACACTGAAGCTTTCTTT,CAWRPQLNTEAFF
TRBJ1-4,-,-,TRBV25-1,TGTGCCAGCAGTGCTGAGGGTGCTTATGAAAAACTGTTTTTT,CASSAEGAYEKLFF
TRBJ2-3,-,TRBD1,TRBV13,TGTGCCAGCAGCCCGAGGGACAGCTACAGCACAGATACGCAGTATTTT,CASSPRDSYSTDTQYF
TRBJ2-5,-,TRBD1,TRBV25-1,TGTGCCAGCAGTGAACCCGGACAGGCACAAGAGACCCAGTACTTC,CASSEPGQAQETQYF
TRBJ2-5,-,TRBD1,TRBV11-1,TGTGCCAGCCTGGGCCGGGACAGGGGATTTGGGGAGACCCAGTACTTC,CASLGRDRGFGETQYF
TRBJ1-2,-,-,TRBV6-5,TGTGCCAGCAGTTACAGCAGGGGAGGAGGCTACACCTTC,CASSYSRGGGYTF
TRBJ2-3,-,-,TRBV4-3,TGCGCCAGCAGCCAAGATAGGTCAACGGATACGCAGTATTTT,CASSQDRSTDTQYF
TRBJ1-1,few,TRBD1,TRBV5-6,TGTGCCAGCAGCTGGACTGACAGGGTGAACACTGAAGCTTTCTTT,CASSWTDRVNTEAFF
TRBJ2-5,-,TRBD1,TRBV5-1,TGCGCCAGCAGCTTGGTAGGGACAGGGTTTGGATCGGAGACCCAGTACTTC,CASSLVGTGFGSETQYF
TRBJ2-7,-,-,TRBV29-1,TGCAGCGTTGCACTGGGAGCAAGGGGGTACGAGCAGTACTTC,CSVALGARGYEQYF
TRBJ2-5,-,-,TRBV30,TGTGCCTGGCTACTACGGGAGACCCAGTACTTC,CAWLLRETQYF
TRBJ1-1,-,-,TRBV23-1,TGCGCCAGCAGTCTCCCACGGAACAGGTCCGAAGCTTTCTTT,CASSLPRNRSEAFF
TRBJ2-5,few,-,TRBV20-1,TGCAGTGGGACAGACCAAGAGACCCAGTACTTC,CSGTDQETQYF
TRBJ1-1,-,TRBD1,TRBV30,TGTGCCTGGGGCAGGGACAGGAACACTGAAGCTTTCTTT,CAWGRDRNTEAFF
TRBJ2-1,few,-,TRBV30,TGTGCCTGGAGTGTACTTGGGAATGAGCAGTTCTTC,CAWSVLGNEQFF
TRBJ1-5,-,-,TRBV6-5,TGTGCCAGCAGGGGACCTTCCGATAGTCAGCCCCAGCATTTT,CASRGPSDSQPQHF
TRBJ2-4,-,-,TRBV20-1,TGCAGTGCTTCCAAGGGGGACATTCAGTACTTC,CSASKGDIQYF
TRBJ2-2,-,-,TRBV7-9,TGTGCCAGCAGCTTCGGGGACACCGGGGAGCTGTTTTTT,CASSFGDTGELFF
TRBJ2-2,few,-,TRBV14,TGTGCCAGCAGCCAAGACGGGAGCTCTTGGAGGGAGCTGTTTTTT,CASSQDGSSWRELFF
TRBJ2-3,-,-,TRBV2,TGTGCCAGCAGTGAACAGCGCACAGATACGCAGTATTTT,CASSEQRTDTQYF
TRBJ2-1,-,TRBD2,TRBV11-3,TGTGCCAGCAGCCCGGGAGGCGCCAGCTCCTACAATGAGCAGTTCTTC,CASSPGGASSYNEQFF
TRBJ1-5,-,-,TRBV2,TGTGCCAGCAGTCGGAGATATCAGCCCCAGCATTTT,CASSRRYQPQHF
TRBJ2-7,-,-,TRBV2,TGTGCCAGCAGGGACAACTCCTACGAGCAGTACTTC,CASRDNSYEQYF
TRBJ1-2,-,-,TRBV20-1,TGCAGTGCTAGTCTTCATGGCTACACCTTC,CSASLHGYTF
TRBJ1-2,-,-,TRBV4-3,TGCGCCAGCAGCCAAGCCCTGTCGGGAAAAATTGGCTACACCTTC,CASSQALSGKIGYTF